This T cell receptor (beta chain) was sequenced for a study of blood T cell repertoires in COVID-19. On the study more broadly: Acute and convalescent COVID-19 samples came from the United States, Italy and Spain. Sources were T cells, B-cell-depleted T cells, or PBMCs; the material itself was cDNA or gDNA.

The length of the CDR3 is 15 residues. The V gene's germline CDR1 is MNHEY and CDR2 SVGAGI. V dropped 0 bases and J dropped 5 bases, with 13 bases sitting between them. In the source study's methods: Estimated nucleated cell counts came from reference gene primer amplification. The protocol was immunoSEQ multiplex PCR, while the TCRdb copy is restricted to in-frame clones and leaves out a portion. V and J calls plus clone size are reproduced from that table; the DNA served to infer D and trimming. The sample has about 230,000 clones, roughly 88% seen once. This TCR derives from a man in his forties or fifties with acute or convalescent COVID-19. The V call is TRBV6-5, the J call TRBJ1-2; D is uncertain. Sequencing was done on a sample of peripheral blood. The CDR3 DNA reads as TGTGCCAGCAGTTACTCGATGGGCCGGGAGTATGGCTACACCTTC. Protein product: CASSYSMGREYGYTF.